The 19 T cell receptor beta chains in this list originate from one sample, sequenced in a study of radiotherapy plus CTLA-4 blockade in lung cancer. Sequencing was performed with immunoSEQ multiplex PCR; in TCRdb, only in-frame clones are kept and a portion is missing. The table lists 40,000 or so clones, roughly 60% of them singletons. The input for sequencing was peripheral blood, taken from a patient treated with radiotherapy plus ipilimumab. These receptors were obtained from a human donor with non-small cell lung cancer who had a partial response to radiotherapy plus ipilimumab.

V gene TRBV6-1 combines with J gene TRBJ1-2, with D perhaps TRBD1 (6 bases). Germline CDR1 reads MNHNS; CDR2 reads SASEGT. This CDR3 has 16 residues. V dropped 0 bases and J dropped 0 bases, with 11 bases sitting between them. The CDR3 DNA follows: TGTGCCAGCAGTGAAGCGGTCGGACAGACTAACTATGGCTACACCTTC. Translating gives CASSEAVGQTNYGYTF.

In this sample, this clone turned up a few times. The V and J genes are TRBV7-2 and TRBJ2-7; a possible D gene is TRBD2 (5 bases). Germline CDR1 reads SGHTA; CDR2 reads FQGNSA. The CDR3 is 16 residues long. V lost 5 bases to trimming and J lost 2 bases, with 19 bases between them. The CDR3 DNA reads as TGTGCCAGCAGCGCCCCTTTCAGCGGCTTTACCTACGAGCAGTACTTC. Amino acids: CASSAPFSGFTYEQYF. The full variable domain, its missing parts supplied by reference TRBV7-2 and TRBJ2-7, is GAGVSQSPSNKVTEKGKDVELRCDPISGHTALYWYRQSLGQGLEFLIYFQGNSAPDKSGLPSDRFSAERTGGSVSTLTIQRTQQEDSAVYLCASSAPFSGFTYEQYFGPGTRLTVT.

V and J are TRBV7-9 and TRBJ2-7, with 8 bases matching TRBD1. The CDR3 covers 16 residues. Germline-derived CDR1 and CDR2 are SEHNR and FQNEAQ (reference sequence). The ends lost 2 bases at V and 7 bases at J; junction bases unmatched: 13. CDR3 nucleotides: TGTGCCAGCAGCTTACTCCCCGGGACAGGAGTTGGAGAGCAGTACTTC. Translation: CASSLLPGTGVGEQYF.

The J gene is TRBJ2-1, the V gene TRBV30, with 10 bases lining up with TRBD1. CDR3 length: 15 amino acids. The germline CDR1 and CDR2 sequences are GTSNPN and SVGIG (reference sequence). Losses at the gene ends were 2 bases for V and 7 bases for J; bases not matched to a gene: 8. The CDR3 region has the DNA TGTGCCTGGAGTCCGACAGGGGGCGCACCAAATGAGCAGTTCTTC. Translating it yields CAWSPTGGAPNEQFF.

This clone was detected only a few times. The rearrangement links TRBV2 to TRBJ1-6, with D uncertain. In germline, CDR1 is SNHLY, CDR2 FYNNEI. Trimming pared 11 bases from V and 5 bases from J, leaving 13 bases between. The CDR3 extends over 13 amino acids. The CDR3 loop reads CAGVRENNSPLHF. The CDR3 region has the DNA TGTGCCGGCGTCCGGGAAAATAATTCACCCCTCCACTTT. Using reference TRBV2 and TRBJ1-6 for the parts outside the CDR3, the full variable domain is EPEVTQTPSHQVTQMGQEVILRCVPISNHLYFYWYRQILGQKVEFLVSFYNNEISEKSEIFDDQFSVERPDGSNFTLKIRSTKLEDSAMYFCAGVRENNSPLHFGNGTRLTVT.

This clone was observed a handful of times. The chain joins TRBV6-5 to TRBJ1-5; D remains unclear. Per germline, CDR1 MNHEY and CDR2 SVGAGI. With 2 bases removed from V and 7 bases from J, the gap between germline ends came to 12 bases. There are 14 residues in the CDR3. In DNA form, the CDR3 reads TGTGCCAGCAGTTACACTACAGAGGGCCAGCCCCAGCATTTT. Protein sequence: CASSYTTEGQPQHF.

J is TRBJ2-5 and V is TRBV5-1; 7 bases align to TRBD2. Gene TRBJ2-7 matches the end of the DNA better, so the J call may be wrong. This CDR3 region has 15 residues. Germline V gene sequence: CDR1 SGHRS, CDR2 YFSETQ. CDR3 residues: CASSRIQGGSDEQYF. The CDR3 region has the DNA TGCGCCAGCAGCCGCATTCAGGGAGGGAGCGACGAGCAGTACTTC.

This rearrangement joins TRBV19 to TRBJ2-1; TRBD2 might be the D (5 bases). This CDR3 has 16 residues. Per the germline V gene, CDR1 is LNHDA and CDR2 is SQIVND (reference sequence). V gave up 7 bases and J gave up 1 base, with 17 bases separating them. CDR3 bases: TGTGCCAGTACTTTCACTCCTAGCCGTTCCTACAATGAGCAGTTCTTC. Amino acid sequence: CASTFTPSRSYNEQFF.

The chain has TRBV29-1 and TRBJ1-5; maybe TRBD1 (6 bases). Germline CDR1 is SQVTM and CDR2 is ANQGSEA. This CDR3 region has 12 residues. Trimming took 4 bases from V and 3 from J, leaving 7 bases between them. In DNA, the CDR3 is TGCAGCGTTGGGACAGTCAATCAGCCCCAGCATTTT. Its translation: CSVGTVNQPQHF.

The CDR3: CASTDTTNTGELFF. The CDR3 coding sequence is TGTGCCAGCACCGACACAACGAACACCGGGGAGCTGTTTTTT. The rearrangement joins TRBV2 to TRBJ2-2, with D uncertain. V shed 7 bases and J shed 0 bases, with 9 bases lying between them. Germline values: CDR1 SNHLY, CDR2 FYNNEI. This CDR3 comprises 14 residues.

This rearrangement joins TRBV11-3 to TRBJ2-1; TRBD2 matches at 13 bases. Germline CDR1 reads SGHNT; CDR2 reads YENEEA. Losses at the gene ends were 5 bases for V and 4 bases for J; bases not matched to a gene: 5. This CDR3 spans 16 amino acids. The CDR3 DNA reads as TGTGCCAGCAGCCCCCGACTAGCGGGAGGTTACAATGAGCAGTTCTTC. Protein sequence: CASSPRLAGGYNEQFF. The whole variable domain, remainder taken from reference TRBV11-3 and TRBJ2-1, is EAGVVQSPRYKIIEKKQPVAFWCNPISGHNTLYWYLQNLGQGPELLIRYENEEAVDDSQLPKDRFSAERLKGVDSTLKIQPAELGDSAVYLCASSPRLAGGYNEQFFGPGTRLTVL.

The chain couples TRBV9 to TRBJ1-1, with D perhaps matching TRBD1 (6 bases). CDR1 and CDR2 from the germline V gene are SGDLS and YYNGEE. Between the trimmed V and J ends, which lost 4 bases and 4 bases, there was a span of 17 bases. CDR3 length: 15 residues. DNA of the CDR3: TGTGCCAGCAGCTATCTGGGGGGGGCTGGCACTGAAGCTTTCTTT. This codes for CASSYLGGAGTEAFF.

The chain is built from TRBV5-3 and TRBJ1-5; D is undetermined. TRBV5-3 is labeled an ORF, and its function is uncertain. The CDR3 length is 15 residues. V dropped 3 bases and J dropped 6 bases, with 16 bases sitting between them. CDR3 sequence reads: CARSCHARCPQPQHF. The CDR3 nucleotides read TGTGCCAGAAGCTGCCATGCTAGGTGCCCTCAGCCCCAGCATTTT.

The rearrangement joins TRBV6-6 to TRBJ2-3, with 8 positions matching TRBD2. The CDR3 contains 15 residues. Germline V gene lookup returns CDR1 MNHNY and CDR2 SVGAGI (reference sequence). V was pared by 7 bases and J by 5 bases, with 11 bases of the junction left unmatched. CDR3 amino acids: CASTLGLVDLDTQYF. DNA for the CDR3: TGTGCCAGCACTCTGGGACTAGTAGATCTAGATACGCAGTATTTT.

The chain employs TRBV5-6 and TRBJ2-3, with D possibly matching TRBD2 (5 bases). CDR3 length equals 14 residues. Deletions cut 1 base from V and 4 bases from J, with 10 bases between. Germline V gene lookup returns CDR1 SGHDT and CDR2 YYEEEE. The CDR3 loop reads CASSLRAGADTQYF. DNA of the CDR3: TGTGCCAGCAGCTTGAGGGCGGGCGCAGATACGCAGTATTTT.

This clone was counted only a few times. This sequence joins TRBV27 and TRBJ1-5; weak D call: TRBD1 (6 bases). The CDR3 has 17 residues. Trimming shortened V by 6 bases and J by 3 bases, and 21 bases separated the two germline ends. Germline V gene lookup returns CDR1 MNHEY and CDR2 SMNVEV (reference sequence). CDR3 amino acids: CASRLGGINSDNQPQHF. CDR3 DNA: TGTGCCAGCAGACTAGGGGGAATCAATAGCGACAATCAGCCCCAGCATTTT.

This clone has only a few counts. V and J are TRBV5-1 and TRBJ2-3; TRBD2 is a possible D gene (6 bases). The CDR3 totals 15 residues. Germline V gene sequence: CDR1 SGHRS, CDR2 YFSETQ. V was cut by 4 bases and J by 3 bases, with 15 bases left in between. CDR3 nucleotide sequence: TGCGCCAGCAGCGGGAGCGGGCTCGAAACAGATACGCAGTATTTT. Protein product: CASSGSGLETDTQYF.

J is TRBJ2-3 and V is TRBV6-5; D perhaps matches TRBD1 (6 bases). The germline CDR1 and CDR2 sequences are MNHEY and SVGAGI. This CDR3 has 15 amino acids. Trimming took 6 bases from V and 3 from J, leaving 16 bases between them. DNA of the CDR3: TGTGCCAGCAGACAGCCCGGGACAAGAACAGATACGCAGTATTTT. Residues: CASRQPGTRTDTQYF.

With regard to this clone: A read error may produce the germline difference seen at one junction end. The rearrangement uses TRBV7-2 and TRBJ2-7, with 10 bases aligning to TRBD2. The CDR3 is made up of 13 amino acids. The germline V gene has CDR1 SGHTA and CDR2 FQGNSA. For the CDR3, the DNA is TGTGCCAGCAGCTTAGTTCTAGCGGGGGACCCTCAATTC. It is translated as CASSLVLAGDPQF. Full variable domain (missing parts from reference TRBV7-2 and TRBJ2-7): GAGVSQSPSNKVTEKGKDVELRCDPISGHTALYWYRQSLGQGLEFLIYFQGNSAPDKSGLPSDRFSAERTGGSVSTLTIQRTQQEDSAVYLCASSLVLAGDPQFGPGTRLTVT.